This T cell receptor beta chain was obtained from a study of blood T cell repertoires in COVID-19. Background on the study: PBMCs, B-cell-depleted T cells, or T cells were the source of the cDNA or gDNA that made up the material.

Here immunoSEQ multiplex PCR was the method, and the copy in TCRdb shows in-frame clones only, minus some. The data contain 250,000 to 300,000 clones, over 80% of them singletons. The CDR3 sequence is 18 residues long. Germline CDR1 SGHRS, CDR2 YFSETQ. V was cut by 3 bases and J by 2 bases, with 23 bases left in between. Input material: peripheral blood. This TCR came from a woman in her forties or fifties with COVID-19, enrolled during active disease. The J gene is TRBJ2-5, the V gene TRBV5-1; TRBD2 is a possible D gene (5 bases). The CDR3 nucleotides read TGCGCCAGCAGCTCATCTTTGAGTCTAGCTAATAATCAAGAGACCCAGTACTTC. Amino acids: CASSSSLSLANNQETQYF.